The clone carrying this T cell receptor (beta chain) was picked up a small number of times. What it binds is unknown. This sample stems from a study of cytomegalovirus exposure and HLA in healthy donors. Study results and limitations: For most subjects, TCR beta sequences were reported to predict HLA-A and HLA-B alleles with accuracy.

60 Vbeta and 13 Jbeta primers were used in PCR. The method was immunoSEQ multiplex PCR; TCRdb's version includes in-frame clones alone and lacks a portion of them. The sample consists of around 78,000 clones, less than 75% of them appearing once. The ends lost 6 bases at V and 3 bases at J; junction bases unmatched: 9. The germline gives CDR1 MDHEN, CDR2 SYDVKM. This CDR3 is built from 16 residues. Sequencing was done on a sample of PBMCs. The chain links TRBV28 to TRBJ2-3; TRBD1 matches 10 bases. This clonotype was sampled from a man under 40 in good health and CMV-seropositive. Written as DNA, the CDR3 is TGTGCCAGCAGGGACCGGGACAGGGGAGGGACAGATACGCAGTATTTT. This encodes CASRDRDRGGTDTQYF. Complete variable domain (other parts from reference TRBV28 and TRBJ2-3): DVKVTQSSRYLVKRTGEKVFLECVQDMDHENMFWYRQDPGLGLRLIYFSYDVKMKEKGDIPEGYSVSREKKERFSLILESASTNQTSMYLCASRDRDRGGTDTQYFGPGTRLTVL.